This T cell receptor (beta chain) was sequenced for a study of T-cell reconstitution after alpha-beta-depleted transplantation in children. Study-wide findings and caveats: In some patients, recipient T cells and intrathymic progenitors surviving conditioning explained high day-60 diversity. Reported findings indicate that, about two months after transplant, alpha-beta T cells came from several hundred expanded clones, which were derived from non-depleted graft cells. T-cell numbers and diversity one year post-transplant derived largely from freshly generated T cells.

Library preparation (for TCRbeta) was performed with unique molecular identifiers. Each CDR3 protein is one row after TCRdb ran MiXCR on the PCR reads. The top ten hold roughly 9.7% of the sample, which has some 310,000 distinct CDR3 sequences, approximately 20% seen once. V lost 0 bases and J lost 3; bases outside the gene matches: 5. Germline assignment: CDR1 DFQATT and CDR2 SNEGSKA (reference sequence). The length of the CDR3 is 16 residues. About this clonotype: Its specificity is unknown.

The sequences come from PBMCs, mostly from graft donor cells, collected 180 days after TCRalphabeta/CD19-depleted stem cell transplant. The chain carries TRBV20-1 and TRBJ2-7; 13 bases are shared with TRBD2. This clonotype was obtained from a male patient under 18 who had a stem cell transplant for acute lymphoblastic leukemia, so the T cells may come from the graft donor. The CDR3 DNA sequence: TGCAGTGCTAGAGAACCCCGGACTAGCGGGAGCTACGAGCAGTACTTC. It is translated as CSAREPRTSGSYEQYF.